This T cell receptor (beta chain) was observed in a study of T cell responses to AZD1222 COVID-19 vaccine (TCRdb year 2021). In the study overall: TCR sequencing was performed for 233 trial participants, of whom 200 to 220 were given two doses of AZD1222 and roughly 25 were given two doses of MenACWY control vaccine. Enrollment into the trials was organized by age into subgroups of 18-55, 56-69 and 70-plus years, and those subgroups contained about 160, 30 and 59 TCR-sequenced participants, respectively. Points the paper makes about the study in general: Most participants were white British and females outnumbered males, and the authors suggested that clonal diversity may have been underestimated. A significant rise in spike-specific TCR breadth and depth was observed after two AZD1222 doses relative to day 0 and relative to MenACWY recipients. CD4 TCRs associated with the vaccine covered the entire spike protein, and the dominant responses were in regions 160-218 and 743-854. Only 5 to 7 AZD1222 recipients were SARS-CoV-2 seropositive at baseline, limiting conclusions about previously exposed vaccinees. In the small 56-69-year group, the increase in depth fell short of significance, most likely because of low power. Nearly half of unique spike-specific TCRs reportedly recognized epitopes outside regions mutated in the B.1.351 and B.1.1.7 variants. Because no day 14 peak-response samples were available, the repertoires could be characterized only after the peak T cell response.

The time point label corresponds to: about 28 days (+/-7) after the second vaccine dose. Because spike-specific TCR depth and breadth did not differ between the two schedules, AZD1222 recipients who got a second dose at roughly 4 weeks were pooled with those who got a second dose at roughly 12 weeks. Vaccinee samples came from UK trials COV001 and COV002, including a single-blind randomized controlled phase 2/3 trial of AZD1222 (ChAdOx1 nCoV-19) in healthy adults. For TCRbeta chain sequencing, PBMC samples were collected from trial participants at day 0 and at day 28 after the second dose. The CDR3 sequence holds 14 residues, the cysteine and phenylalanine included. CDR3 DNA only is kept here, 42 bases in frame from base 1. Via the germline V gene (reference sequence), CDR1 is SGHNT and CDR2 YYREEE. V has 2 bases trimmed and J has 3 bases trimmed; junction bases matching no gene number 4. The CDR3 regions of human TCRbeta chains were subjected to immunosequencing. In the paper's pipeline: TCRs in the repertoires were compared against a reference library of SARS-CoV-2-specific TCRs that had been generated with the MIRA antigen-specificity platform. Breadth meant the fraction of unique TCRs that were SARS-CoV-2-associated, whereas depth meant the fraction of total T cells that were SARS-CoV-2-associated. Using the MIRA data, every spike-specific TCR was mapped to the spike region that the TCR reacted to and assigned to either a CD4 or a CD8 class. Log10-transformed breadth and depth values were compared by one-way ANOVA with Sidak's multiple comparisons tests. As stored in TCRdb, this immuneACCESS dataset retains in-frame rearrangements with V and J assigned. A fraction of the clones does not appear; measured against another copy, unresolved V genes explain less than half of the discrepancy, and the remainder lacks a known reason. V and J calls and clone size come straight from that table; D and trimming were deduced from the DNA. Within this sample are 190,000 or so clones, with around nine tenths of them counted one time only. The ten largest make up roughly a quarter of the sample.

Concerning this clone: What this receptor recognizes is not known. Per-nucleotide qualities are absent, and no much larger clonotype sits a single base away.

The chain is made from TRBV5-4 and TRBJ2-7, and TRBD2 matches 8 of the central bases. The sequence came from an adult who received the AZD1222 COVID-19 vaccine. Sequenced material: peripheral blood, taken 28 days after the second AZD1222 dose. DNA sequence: TGTGCCAGCAGCTTAGGGACTAGTAACTACGAGCAGTACTTC. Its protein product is CASSLGTSNYEQYF.